The clone carrying this T cell receptor (beta chain) was seen a few times. The CDR3 is 12 residues long. Germline V lookup: CDR1 DFQATT, CDR2 SNEGSKA (reference sequence). V was pared by 7 bases and J by 1 base, with 8 bases between. TCRdb fed the RT-PCR reads into MiXCR, producing one record per CDR3 protein. The sample yields 550,000 to 750,000 distinct CDR3 sequences, 13% to 15% seen once. This TCR came from a female donor in good health, serving as a healthy control. The gene calls are TRBV20-1 and TRBJ2-4; tentatively, D is TRBD1 or TRBD2 (5 bases each). Sequences were obtained from memory CD4+ T cells from blood. Written as DNA, the CDR3 is TGCAGTGTGGGGGAGGCCAAAAACATTCAGTACTTC. Amino acid sequence: CSVGEAKNIQYF.